A single sample gave rise to the 4 T cell receptor beta chains below, sequenced in a study of cytomegalovirus exposure and HLA in healthy donors. Vbeta (60) and Jbeta (13) primers were used in the PCR. The protocol was immunoSEQ multiplex PCR, while the TCRdb copy is restricted to in-frame clones and leaves out a portion. The table includes under 200,000 clones, over 65% detected once. The sample consisted of PBMCs. The receptors stem from a man aged 55-75 years in good health and CMV-seronegative.

The CDR3 loop reads CASSEGRANTGELFF. The CDR3 DNA is TGTGCCAGCAGTGAGGGGAGGGCGAACACCGGGGAGCTGTTTTTT. The rearrangement joins TRBV2 to TRBJ2-2; 7 bases are shared with TRBD2. V was pared by 3 bases and J by 0 bases, with 1 base of the junction left unmatched. Germline V gene lookup returns CDR1 SNHLY and CDR2 FYNNEI. The CDR3 has 15 residues. The whole variable domain, remainder taken from reference TRBV2 and TRBJ2-2, is EPEVTQTPSHQVTQMGQEVILRCVPISNHLYFYWYRQILGQKVEFLVSFYNNEISEKSEIFDDQFSVERPDGSNFTLKIRSTKLEDSAMYFCASSEGRANTGELFFGEGSRLTVL.

The rearrangement joins TRBV2 to TRBJ2-7; 10 bases fit TRBD2. The V and J ends lost 3 bases and 3 bases, in that order; junction bases with no gene match: 17. The CDR3 spans 19 residues. Germline loops: CDR1 SNHLY, CDR2 FYNNEI. The CDR3 DNA reads TGTGCCAGCAGTGATCCGCTAGCGGGAGAAGACCACTACAACTACGAGCAGTACTTC. It encodes CASSDPLAGEDHYNYEQYF.

The chain combines TRBV7-9 with TRBJ2-5; D is uncertain. Trimming took 2 bases from V and 5 from J, leaving 6 bases between them. Germline values: CDR1 SEHNR, CDR2 FQNEAQ (reference sequence). The CDR3 is made up of 12 amino acids. CDR3 in DNA: TGTGCCAGCAGCTTATTACTGGAGACCCAGTACTTC. It translates to CASSLLLETQYF.

The V gene is TRBV29-1, the J gene TRBJ2-1; TRBD2 agrees at 12 bases. The V gene's germline CDR1 is SQVTM and CDR2 ANQGSEA. V was pared by 5 bases and J by 7 bases, with 9 bases of the junction left unmatched. The CDR3 contains 15 residues. The CDR3 coding sequence is TGCAGCGTTCTGGGGGCTAGCGGGAGGGAAAATGAGCAGTTCTTC. It encodes CSVLGASGRENEQFF.